Listed here is a single T cell receptor beta chain. Its antigen is as yet unknown. The V gene's germline CDR1 is MRHNA and CDR2 SNTAGT. The CDR3 sequence is 16 residues long. Trimming removed 2 bases from V and 1 base from J; junction bases left unmatched: 1. The data were produced by immunoSEQ multiplex PCR, yet TCRdb's version contains in-frame clones alone and is incomplete. The table shows roughly 2.6 million clones, with approximately 92% occurring only once. This entry belongs to a study of shared clonotypes between healthy human individuals. Findings of the study overall: Though the depth was large, rarefaction showed that sorted-subset sequencing was incomplete.

The chain carries TRBV6-4 and TRBJ2-6; 8 bases agree with TRBD1. The sequence was collected from a man younger than 35 in good health. Material: naive CD4+ T cells sorted from blood. Noted subset: CD45RA+ positively selected. CDR3 in amino acids: CASSDQGASGANVLTF. CDR3 bases: TGTGCCAGCAGTGACCAGGGGGCATCTGGGGCCAACGTCCTGACTTTC.